This T cell receptor (beta chain) was recovered during a study of CD8 T cells in ankylosing spondylitis. Study-wide results and caveats: Disease-linked clones had a CD8+ phenotype and relatively low frequency in peripheral blood.

The CDR3 has 19 residues. In germline, CDR1 is SGDLS, CDR2 YYNGEE. V lost 0 bases to trimming and J lost 4 bases; unmatched junction nucleotides: 17. With molecular barcodes, quantitative 5'-RACE was used to make the TCR beta libraries. TCRdb reprocessed the 5' RACE reads via MiXCR and lists one record per CDR3 protein. The table shows 30,000 or so distinct CDR3 sequences, with nearly 5.5% occurring only once. This clonotype was counted at least ten times. The antigen is undetermined. What was sequenced was blood, either unsorted or a sorted T cell fraction (not recorded which). This rearrangement joins TRBV9 to TRBJ2-5; 8 bases line up with TRBD2. The receptor's source is a female donor with ankylosing spondylitis or in good health (not recorded which). In DNA form, the CDR3 reads TGTGCCAGCAGCGTAGGAGGTAGAGGGGCCGGGGGGGCCTCAGAGACCCAGTACTTC. This gives the protein CASSVGGRGAGGASETQYF.